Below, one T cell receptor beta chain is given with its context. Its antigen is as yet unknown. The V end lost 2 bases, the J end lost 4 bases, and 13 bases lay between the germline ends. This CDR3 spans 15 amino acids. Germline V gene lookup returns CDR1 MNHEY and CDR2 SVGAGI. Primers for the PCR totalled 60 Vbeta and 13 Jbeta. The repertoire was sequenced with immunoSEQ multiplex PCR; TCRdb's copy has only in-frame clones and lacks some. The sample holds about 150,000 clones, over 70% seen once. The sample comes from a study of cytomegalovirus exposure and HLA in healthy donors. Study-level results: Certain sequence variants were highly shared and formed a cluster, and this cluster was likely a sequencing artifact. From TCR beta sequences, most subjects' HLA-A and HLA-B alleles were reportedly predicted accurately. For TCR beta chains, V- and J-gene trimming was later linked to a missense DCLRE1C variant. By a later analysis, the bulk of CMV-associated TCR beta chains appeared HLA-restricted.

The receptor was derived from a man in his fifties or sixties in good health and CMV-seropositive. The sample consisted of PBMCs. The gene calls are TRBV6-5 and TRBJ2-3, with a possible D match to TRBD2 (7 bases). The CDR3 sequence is CASSYGGAPSDTQYF. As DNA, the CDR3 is TGTGCCAGCAGTTACGGGGGGGCACCCTCAGATACGCAGTATTTT.